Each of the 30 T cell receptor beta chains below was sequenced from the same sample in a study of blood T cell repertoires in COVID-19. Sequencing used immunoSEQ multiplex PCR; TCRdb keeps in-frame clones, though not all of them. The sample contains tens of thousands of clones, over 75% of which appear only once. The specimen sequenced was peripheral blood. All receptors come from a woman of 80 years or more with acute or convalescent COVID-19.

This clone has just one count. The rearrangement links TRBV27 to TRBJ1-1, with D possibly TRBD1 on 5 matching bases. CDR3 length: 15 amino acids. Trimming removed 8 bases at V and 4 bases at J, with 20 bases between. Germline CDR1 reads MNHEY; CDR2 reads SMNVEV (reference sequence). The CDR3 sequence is CASRARLGEGTEAFF. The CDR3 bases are TGTGCCAGCCGAGCCCGTTTGGGGGAGGGCACTGAAGCTTTCTTT.

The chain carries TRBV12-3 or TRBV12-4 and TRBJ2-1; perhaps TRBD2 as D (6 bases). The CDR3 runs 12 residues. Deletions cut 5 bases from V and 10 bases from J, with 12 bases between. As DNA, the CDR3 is TGTGCCAGCAGTCCTCGGGGGAGGGAGCAGTTCTTC. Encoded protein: CASSPRGREQFF.

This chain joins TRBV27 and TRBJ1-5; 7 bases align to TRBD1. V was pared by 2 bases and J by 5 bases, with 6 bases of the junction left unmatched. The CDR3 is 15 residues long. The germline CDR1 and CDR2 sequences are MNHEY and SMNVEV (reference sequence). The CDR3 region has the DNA TGTGCCAGCAGTTTACCGACAGGGTGTGATCAGCCCCAGCATTTT. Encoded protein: CASSLPTGCDQPQHF.

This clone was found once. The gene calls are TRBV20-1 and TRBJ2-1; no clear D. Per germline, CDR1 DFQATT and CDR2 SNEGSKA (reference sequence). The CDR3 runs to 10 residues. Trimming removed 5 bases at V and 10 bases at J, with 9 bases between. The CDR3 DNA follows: TGCAGTGCTGGGCAGTACGAGCAGTTCTTC. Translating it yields CSAGQYEQFF.

CDR3 coding DNA: TGTGCCAGCAGCCGGGACTTCCGGAGCTCTGGAAACACCATATATTTT. Amino acids: CASSRDFRSSGNTIYF. The genes are TRBV7-2 and TRBJ1-3, with D perhaps matching TRBD1 (5 bases). Germline V gene data show CDR1 as SGHTA and CDR2 as FQGNSA. V was cut by 5 bases and J by 0 bases, with 14 bases left in between. This CDR3 comprises 16 residues.

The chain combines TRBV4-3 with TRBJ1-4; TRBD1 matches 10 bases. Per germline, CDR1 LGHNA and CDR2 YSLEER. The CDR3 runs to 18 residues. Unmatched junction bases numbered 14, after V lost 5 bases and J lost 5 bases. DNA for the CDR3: TGCGCCAGCAGCGCCAACCGGGACAGGGGCTCCCAAAATGAAAAACTGTTTTTT. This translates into CASSANRDRGSQNEKLFF.

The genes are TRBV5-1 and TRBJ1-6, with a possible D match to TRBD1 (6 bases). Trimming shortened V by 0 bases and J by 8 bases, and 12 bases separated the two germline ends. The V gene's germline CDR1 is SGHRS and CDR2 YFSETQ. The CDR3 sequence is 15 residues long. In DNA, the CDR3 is TGCGCCAGCAGCTTGGACGGGGGGCTTCATTCACCCCTCCACTTT. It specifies CASSLDGGLHSPLHF.

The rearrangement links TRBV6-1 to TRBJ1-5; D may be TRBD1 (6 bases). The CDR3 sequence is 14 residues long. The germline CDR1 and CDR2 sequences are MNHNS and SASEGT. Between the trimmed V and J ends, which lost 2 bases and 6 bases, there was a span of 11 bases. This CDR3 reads CASSEQGNRQPQHF. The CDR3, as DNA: TGTGCCAGCAGTGAACAGGGGAATCGTCAGCCCCAGCATTTT.

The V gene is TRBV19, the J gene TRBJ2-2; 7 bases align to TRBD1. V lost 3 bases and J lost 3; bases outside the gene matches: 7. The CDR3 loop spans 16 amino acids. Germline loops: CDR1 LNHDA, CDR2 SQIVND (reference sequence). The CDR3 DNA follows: TGTGCCAGTAGTATCCAACAGGGGCGATACACCGGGGAGCTGTTTTTT. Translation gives CASSIQQGRYTGELFF.

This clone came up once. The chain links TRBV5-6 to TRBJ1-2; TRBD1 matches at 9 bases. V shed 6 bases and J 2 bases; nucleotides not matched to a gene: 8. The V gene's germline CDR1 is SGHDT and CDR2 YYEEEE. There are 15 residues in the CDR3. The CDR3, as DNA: TGTGCCAGCAAGGACAGGGGAATTTGGAACTATGGCTACACCTTC. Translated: CASKDRGIWNYGYTF.

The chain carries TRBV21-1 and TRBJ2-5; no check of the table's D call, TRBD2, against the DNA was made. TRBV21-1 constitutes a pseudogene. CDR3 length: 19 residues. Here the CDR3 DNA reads TGTGCCAGCAGCAAGGCTCGGACTAGCGGATCCCGGTGGGGAGAGACCCAGTACTTC. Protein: CASSKARTSGSRWGETQYF.

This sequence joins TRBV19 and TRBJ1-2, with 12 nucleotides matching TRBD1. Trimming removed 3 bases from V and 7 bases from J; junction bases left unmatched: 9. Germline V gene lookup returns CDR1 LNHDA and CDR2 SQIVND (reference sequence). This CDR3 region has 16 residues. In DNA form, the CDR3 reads TGTGCCAGTAGTATTTTGGGGGACAGGGGGCAATTTGGCTACACCTTC. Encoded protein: CASSILGDRGQFGYTF. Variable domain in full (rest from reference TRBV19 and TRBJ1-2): DGGITQSPKYLFRKEGQNVTLSCEQNLNHDAMYWYRQDPGQGLRLIYYSQIVNDFQKGDIAEGYSVSREKKESFPLTVTSAQKNPTAFYLCASSILGDRGQFGYTFGSGTRLTVV.

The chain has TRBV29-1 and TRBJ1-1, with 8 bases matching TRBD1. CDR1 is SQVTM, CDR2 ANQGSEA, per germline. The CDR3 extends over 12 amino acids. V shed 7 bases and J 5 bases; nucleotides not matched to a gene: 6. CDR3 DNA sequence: TGCAGCGGTGACAGGGGAGTAACTGAAGCTTTCTTT. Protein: CSGDRGVTEAFF.

The CDR3 bases are TGTGCCAGCAGTTACGGTTCGAGATCGGGGCAGCCCCAGCATTTT. This encodes CASSYGSRSGQPQHF. The V gene is TRBV6-6, the J gene TRBJ1-5; D remains unclear. Trimming cost V 2 bases and J 7 bases, with 15 bases left between them. The germline V gene encodes CDR1 MNHNY and CDR2 SVGAGI (reference sequence). CDR3 length: 15 amino acids.

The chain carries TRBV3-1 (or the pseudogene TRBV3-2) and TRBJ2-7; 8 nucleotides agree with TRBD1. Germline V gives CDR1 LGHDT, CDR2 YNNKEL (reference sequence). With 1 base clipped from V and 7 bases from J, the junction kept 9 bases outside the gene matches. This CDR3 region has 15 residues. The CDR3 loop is CASSQAGQGAWEQYF. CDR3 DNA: TGTGCCAGCAGCCAAGCCGGTCAGGGGGCCTGGGAGCAGTACTTC.

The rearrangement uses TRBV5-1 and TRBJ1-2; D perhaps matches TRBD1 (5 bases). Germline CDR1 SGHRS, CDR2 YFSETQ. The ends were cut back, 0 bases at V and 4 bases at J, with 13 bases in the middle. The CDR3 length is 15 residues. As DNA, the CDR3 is TGCGCCAGCAGCTTGGAAACAGGAGACTTCTATGGCTACACCTTC. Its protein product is CASSLETGDFYGYTF.

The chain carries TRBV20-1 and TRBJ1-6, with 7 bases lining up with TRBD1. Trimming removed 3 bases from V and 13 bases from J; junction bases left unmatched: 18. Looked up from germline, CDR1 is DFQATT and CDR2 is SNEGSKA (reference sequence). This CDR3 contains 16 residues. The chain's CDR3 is CSASASSGTVSRPLHF. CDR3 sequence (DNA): TGCAGTGCTAGTGCCTCTTCCGGGACAGTGTCTCGTCCCCTCCACTTT.

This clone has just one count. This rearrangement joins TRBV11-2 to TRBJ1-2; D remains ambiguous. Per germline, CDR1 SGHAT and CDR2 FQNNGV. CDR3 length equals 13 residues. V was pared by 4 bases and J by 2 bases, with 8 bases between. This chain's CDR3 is CASSSQQNYGYTF. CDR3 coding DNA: TGTGCCAGCAGCTCACAGCAAAACTATGGCTACACCTTC.

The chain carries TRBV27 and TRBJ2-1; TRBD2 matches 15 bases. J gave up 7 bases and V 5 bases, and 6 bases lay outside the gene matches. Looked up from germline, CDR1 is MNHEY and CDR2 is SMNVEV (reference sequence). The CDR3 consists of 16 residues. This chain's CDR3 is CASSPSGTSGRNEQFF. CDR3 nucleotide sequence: TGTGCCAGCAGTCCCTCCGGGACTAGCGGGAGGAATGAGCAGTTCTTC.

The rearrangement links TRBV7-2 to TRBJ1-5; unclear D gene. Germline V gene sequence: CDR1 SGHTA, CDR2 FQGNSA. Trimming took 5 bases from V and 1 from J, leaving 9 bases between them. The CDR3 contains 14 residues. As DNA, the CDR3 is TGTGCCAGCAGCGACACCCGGAGCAATCAGCCCCAGCATTTT. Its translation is CASSDTRSNQPQHF.

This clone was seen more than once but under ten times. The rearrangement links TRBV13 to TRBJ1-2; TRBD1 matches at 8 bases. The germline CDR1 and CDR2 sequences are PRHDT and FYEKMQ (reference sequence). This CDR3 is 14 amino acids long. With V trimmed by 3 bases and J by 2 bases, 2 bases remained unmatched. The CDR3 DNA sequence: TGTGCCAGCAGCTTCCAGGGGGCCAACTATGGCTACACCTTC. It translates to CASSFQGANYGYTF.

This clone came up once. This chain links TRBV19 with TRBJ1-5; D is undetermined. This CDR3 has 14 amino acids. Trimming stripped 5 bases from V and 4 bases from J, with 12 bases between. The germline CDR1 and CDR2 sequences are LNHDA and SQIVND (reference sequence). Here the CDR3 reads CASSDLQYNQPQHF. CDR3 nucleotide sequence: TGTGCCAGTAGTGACCTACAGTATAATCAGCCCCAGCATTTT.

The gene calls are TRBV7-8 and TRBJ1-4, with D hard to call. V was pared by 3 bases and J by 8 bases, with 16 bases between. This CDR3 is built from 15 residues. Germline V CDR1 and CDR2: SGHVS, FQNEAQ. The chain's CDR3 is CASSFSDRGWEKLFF. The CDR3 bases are TGTGCCAGCAGCTTTTCCGACCGGGGTTGGGAAAAACTGTTTTTT.

CDR3 in amino acids: CASSQQGNLNTEAFF. The DNA for the CDR3 is TGTGCCAGCTCACAACAGGGGAACCTTAACACTGAAGCTTTCTTT. The gene calls are TRBV18 and TRBJ1-1, with 7 bases that match TRBD1. Germline loops: CDR1 KGHSH, CDR2 LQKENI. The CDR3 is 15 residues long. Germline trimming cut 4 bases from V and 2 bases from J; bases unmatched to any gene: 7.

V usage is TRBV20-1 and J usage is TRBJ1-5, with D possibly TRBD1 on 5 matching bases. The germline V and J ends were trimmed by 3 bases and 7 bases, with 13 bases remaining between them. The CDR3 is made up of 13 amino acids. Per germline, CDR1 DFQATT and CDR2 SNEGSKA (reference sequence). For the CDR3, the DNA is TGCAGTGCTAGTTTCGGGGGATCCCAGCCCCAGCATTTT. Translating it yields CSASFGGSQPQHF.

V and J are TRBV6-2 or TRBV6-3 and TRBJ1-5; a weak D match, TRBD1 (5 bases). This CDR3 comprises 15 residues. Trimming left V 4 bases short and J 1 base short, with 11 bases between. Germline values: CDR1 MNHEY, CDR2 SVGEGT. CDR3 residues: CASSSRQLSNQPQHF. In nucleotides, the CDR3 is TGTGCCAGCAGTTCGCGACAGTTGAGCAATCAGCCCCAGCATTTT.

The CDR3 spells CASSFSGGYNEQFF. The CDR3 region has the DNA TGTGCCAGCAGTTTCTCGGGAGGGTACAATGAGCAGTTCTTC. This chain links TRBV27 with TRBJ2-1; 8 nucleotides match TRBD2. Germline V gene sequence: CDR1 MNHEY, CDR2 SMNVEV (reference sequence). The trim removed 3 bases at V and 4 bases at J, leaving 2 bases unmatched. There are 14 residues in the CDR3.

The CDR3 DNA reads as TGTGCTAGTGAGCAGGGGTCGAACACCGGGGAGCTGTTTTTT. Translating it yields CASEQGSNTGELFF. The chain uses TRBV12-5 and TRBJ2-2, with D possibly TRBD1 on 6 matching bases. The CDR3 extends over 14 amino acids. V lost 7 bases and J 0 bases, leaving 9 bases between the germline ends. The germline CDR1 and CDR2 sequences are LGHNT and FRNRAP.

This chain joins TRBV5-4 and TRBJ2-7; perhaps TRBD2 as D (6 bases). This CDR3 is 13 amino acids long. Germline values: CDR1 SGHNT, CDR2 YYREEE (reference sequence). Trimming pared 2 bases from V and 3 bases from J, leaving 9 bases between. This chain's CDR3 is CASSLRTNYEQYF. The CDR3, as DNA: TGTGCCAGCAGCTTACGGACTAACTACGAGCAGTACTTC. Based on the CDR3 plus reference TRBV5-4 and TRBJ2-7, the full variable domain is ETGVTQSPTHLIKTRGQQVTLRCSSQSGHNTVSWYQQALGQGPQFIFQYYREEENGRGNFPPRFSGLQFPNYSSELNVNALELDDSALYLCASSLRTNYEQYFGPGTRLTVT.

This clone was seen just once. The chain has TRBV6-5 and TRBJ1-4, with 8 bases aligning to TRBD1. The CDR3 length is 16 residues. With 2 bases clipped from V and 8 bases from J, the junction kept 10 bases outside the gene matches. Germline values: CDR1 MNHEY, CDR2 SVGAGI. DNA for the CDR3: TGTGCCAGCAGTTACAGGAAGGCAGGGGGCAGAGAAAAACTGTTTTTT. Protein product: CASSYRKAGGREKLFF.